This passage covers 9 T cell receptor beta chains from one sample sequenced in a study of T cells after yellow fever vaccination. TCRdb re-called the 5' RACE reads through MiXCR, storing one row per CDR3 protein. In the table there are around 65,000 distinct CDR3 sequences, 5.9% of which are singletons. Specimen: CD4+ T cells sorted from PBMCs, collected more than 13 days after the first yellow fever vaccination. Receptors originate from a young man who received the YFV17D yellow fever vaccine.

This clonotype appeared many times. The J gene is TRBJ2-1, the V gene TRBV20-1; TRBD2 aligns across 13 bases. CDR1 is DFQATT and CDR2 is SNEGSKA in the germline V gene (reference sequence). V gave up 0 bases and J gave up 10 bases; unmatched junction bases: 3. The CDR3 contains 14 residues. The CDR3: CSARDKGLAGEQFF. The CDR3 nucleotides are TGCAGTGCTAGAGATAAGGGACTAGCGGGGGAGCAGTTCTTC.

At least ten counts were recorded for this clonotype. CDR3 DNA: TGTGCCAGCAGCCTACTAGCGGGCACAGATACGCAGTATTTT. This sequence encodes CASSLLAGTDTQYF. V is TRBV7-2 and J is TRBJ2-3; 8 bases match TRBD2. The CDR3 extends over 14 amino acids. The germline gives CDR1 SGHTA, CDR2 FQGNSA. Losses at the gene ends were 5 bases for V and 1 base for J; bases not matched to a gene: 2.

About this clonotype: Since a much larger clone is just one base distant, this may be a read error. The CDR3 DNA follows: TGTGCCGGCAGCCCAACAGGGATCCCAGATACGCAGTATTTT. Protein sequence: CAGSPTGIPDTQYF. The gene calls are TRBV12-3 or TRBV12-4 and TRBJ2-3, with D perhaps matching TRBD1 (6 bases). This CDR3 is 14 amino acids long.

At least ten counts were recorded for this clonotype. V usage is TRBV19 and J usage is TRBJ2-3, with D unclear. Germline V lookup: CDR1 LNHDA, CDR2 SQIVND (reference sequence). Trimming cost V 1 base and J 4 bases, with 12 bases left between them. The CDR3 extends over 15 amino acids. CDR3 in amino acids: CASSIARDWSDTQYF. In nucleotides, the CDR3 is TGTGCCAGTAGTATAGCAAGGGATTGGTCAGATACGCAGTATTTT. The variable domain in full, completed from reference TRBV19 and TRBJ2-3, reads DGGITQSPKYLFRKEGQNVTLSCEQNLNHDAMYWYRQDPGQGLRLIYYSQIVNDFQKGDIAEGYSVSREKKESFPLTVTSAQKNPTAFYLCASSIARDWSDTQYFGPGTRLTVL.

This clonotype was picked up many times. V usage is TRBV7-8 and J usage is TRBJ1-4, with 10 positions matching TRBD1. Unmatched junction bases numbered 6, after V lost 3 bases and J lost 8 bases. CDR3 size: 15 residues. Germline V gene lookup returns CDR1 SGHVS and CDR2 FQNEAQ. DNA for the CDR3: TGTGCCAGCAGCTTCTGGACAGGGGGGGGGGAAAAACTGTTTTTT. Translated, it gives CASSFWTGGGEKLFF.

This clonotype was observed at least ten times. The chain employs TRBV7-9 and TRBJ2-3, with TRBD1 as a possible D gene (5 bases). This CDR3 region has 14 residues. The germline gives CDR1 SEHNR, CDR2 FQNEAQ (reference sequence). V gave up 3 bases and J gave up 1 base, with 8 bases separating them. Here the CDR3 DNA reads TGTGCCAGCAGCTTGGGGCCCCGCACAGATACGCAGTATTTT. This codes for CASSLGPRTDTQYF.

This clonotype was recorded many times. V and J are TRBV20-1 and TRBJ1-6; 9 nucleotides match TRBD1. V was pared by 5 bases and J by 10 bases, with 18 bases of the junction left unmatched. Germline CDR1 and CDR2: DFQATT and SNEGSKA (reference sequence). This CDR3 spans 17 amino acids. The CDR3 region has the DNA TGCAGTGCTCGGCCTGGAAATCCGGGACAGGGCCACTCACCCCTCCACTTT. This codes for CSARPGNPGQGHSPLHF.

This clonotype was recorded at least ten times. CDR3 nucleotide sequence: TGTGCCAGCAGCTTAGCGTCTAGCTTCGGGTTGAATGAGCAGTTCTTC. Protein: CASSLASSFGLNEQFF. V and J are TRBV7-8 and TRBJ2-1; D possibly corresponds to TRBD2 (5 bases). CDR3 length equals 16 residues. Germline CDR1 is SGHVS and CDR2 is FQNEAQ. With 0 bases removed from V and 7 bases from J, the gap between germline ends came to 16 bases.

This clonotype has at least ten counts. The chain is built from TRBV5-1 and TRBJ2-1, with TRBD2 as a possible D gene (7 bases). CDR3 length: 15 amino acids. CDR1 SGHRS and CDR2 YFSETQ come from the germline V gene. Trimming removed 4 bases from V and 9 bases from J, with 20 bases in between. The CDR3, as DNA: TGCGCCAGCAGCCCCGGACAGTGGGGGGGTGGTGAGCAGTTCTTC. Translating it yields CASSPGQWGGGEQFF.